These 31 T cell receptor beta chains came from one sample sequenced in a study of T-cell reconstitution after alpha-beta-depleted transplantation in children. As it was prepared, the TCRbeta library received unique molecular identifiers. TCRdb reanalysed the PCR reads using MiXCR and keeps one entry per CDR3 protein. The sample yields tens of thousands of distinct CDR3 sequences, around 18% seen once. This specimen was PBMCs, mostly from graft donor cells, taken 360 days after TCRalphabeta/CD19-depleted stem cell transplant. The receptors derive from a male patient aged 2-10 years who had a stem cell transplant for acute lymphoblastic leukemia, so the T cells may come from the graft donor.

This clonotype was picked up a small number of times. This chain uses TRBV12-3 or TRBV12-4 with TRBJ2-1; no firm D call. The CDR3 spans 17 residues. Trimming pared 2 bases from V and 4 bases from J, leaving 18 bases between. The CDR3 coding sequence is TGTGCCAGCAGTTTACTGGAACTCCTCGGTAGATACAATGAGCAGTTCTTC. Translating gives CASSLLELLGRYNEQFF.

The V call is TRBV5-8, the J call TRBJ2-5; D remains unclear. Germline CDR1 is SGHTS and CDR2 is YDEGEE. Trimming removed 4 bases from V and 1 base from J, with 14 bases in between. CDR3 size: 15 residues. The chain's CDR3 is CASSTLLVPQETQYF. CDR3 bases: TGTGCCAGCAGCACACTTTTAGTCCCCCAAGAGACCCAGTACTTC. The variable domain in full, completed from reference TRBV5-8 and TRBJ2-5, reads EAGVTQSPTHLIKTRGQQATLRCSPISGHTSVYWYQQALGLGLQFLLWYDEGEERNRGNFPPRFSGRQFPNYSSELNVNALELEDSALYLCASSTLLVPQETQYFGPGTRLLVL.

This clonotype appeared a few times. The genes are TRBV5-1 and TRBJ2-2; no definite D call. Trimming removed 0 bases at V and 6 bases at J, with 6 bases between. The CDR3 is made up of 13 amino acids. Per germline, CDR1 SGHRS and CDR2 YFSETQ. Here the CDR3 reads CASSLEPAGELFF. The CDR3 region has the DNA TGCGCCAGCAGCTTGGAGCCAGCCGGGGAGCTGTTTTTT.

This clonotype was observed a few times. CDR3 in amino acids: CASIGGGITGELFF. The CDR3 DNA reads TGTGCCAGCATAGGGGGGGGCATCACCGGGGAGCTGTTTTTT. J is TRBJ2-2 and V is TRBV12-3 or TRBV12-4; D is possibly TRBD2 (7 bases). The germline V and J ends were trimmed by 7 bases and 4 bases, with 13 bases remaining between them. CDR3 length: 14 residues.

This clonotype has just a few counts. The chain carries TRBV7-6 and TRBJ2-1; D is unresolved. CDR3 size: 11 residues. Germline V gene data show CDR1 as SGHVS and CDR2 as FNYEAQ. V lost 4 bases to trimming and J lost 10 bases, with 8 bases between them. The CDR3 loop reads CASSWGSEQFF. CDR3 bases: TGTGCCAGCAGCTGGGGTAGCGAGCAGTTCTTC.

This clonotype was seen at least ten times. The gene calls are TRBV29-1 and TRBJ2-1; 12 bases align to TRBD2. The CDR3 totals 16 residues. CDR1 is SQVTM and CDR2 is ANQGSEA in the germline V gene. Trimming at V came to 0 bases and at J to 15 bases, leaving 15 bases not matched to a gene. The CDR3 protein is CSVEDIRPSGRGVRFF. CDR3 coding DNA: TGCAGCGTTGAAGATATTAGGCCTAGCGGGAGGGGGGTACGGTTCTTC.

This clonotype was observed a handful of times. This chain joins TRBV3-1 and TRBJ2-1; no reliable D call. Germline V gives CDR1 LGHDT, CDR2 YNNKEL (reference sequence). The V gene lost 6 bases and the J gene lost 7 bases, with 10 bases spanning the gap. The CDR3 has 12 residues. This chain's CDR3 is CASSVRRNEQFF. The DNA of the CDR3 is TGTGCCAGCAGTGTCAGGCGGAATGAGCAGTTCTTC.

The gene calls are TRBV4-1 and TRBJ2-5, with TRBD2 matching over 10 bases. Germline V gene data show CDR1 as MGHRA and CDR2 as YSYEKL. The CDR3 has 14 residues. The V and J ends lost 4 bases and 4 bases, in that order; junction bases with no gene match: 3. This chain's CDR3 is CASSRAGGGETQYF. The CDR3 DNA is TGCGCCAGCAGCCGAGCGGGAGGGGGAGAGACCCAGTACTTC.

The chain employs TRBV27 and TRBJ2-1, with D uncertain. This CDR3 spans 13 amino acids. CDR1 and CDR2 (germline): MNHEY, SMNVEV (reference sequence). The V end was cut by 0 bases, the J end by 6 bases, with 6 bases between. The CDR3 coding sequence is TGTGCCAGCAGTTTATCAAAGGTCAATGAGCAGTTCTTC. The encoded protein is CASSLSKVNEQFF.

The chain carries TRBV10-3 and TRBJ1-1; D ambiguous. The CDR3 runs to 13 residues. The germline V gene has CDR1 ENHRY and CDR2 SYGVKD. Trimming removed 7 bases from V and 0 bases from J, with 9 bases in between. CDR3 nucleotide sequence: TGTGCCATCAAACCGGGATTGAACACTGAAGCTTTCTTT. Amino acids: CAIKPGLNTEAFF.

This clonotype was counted only a few times. The rearrangement joins TRBV12-3 or TRBV12-4 to TRBJ2-3; weak D call: TRBD1 (6 bases). The V end was cut by 6 bases, the J end by 2 bases, with 15 bases between. CDR3 length equals 15 residues. CDR3 loop: CASRETGIHTDTQYF. In DNA, the CDR3 is TGTGCCAGCAGAGAGACAGGAATCCACACAGATACGCAGTATTTT.

There are a few counts of this clonotype. The chain recombines TRBV7-6 with TRBJ2-7; 9 bases fit TRBD1. From germline, CDR1 is SGHVS and CDR2 FNYEAQ. This CDR3 has 15 amino acids. The trim removed 2 bases at V and 5 bases at J, leaving 7 bases unmatched. CDR3 region: CASSLNPGTGNEQYF. In nucleotides, the CDR3 is TGTGCCAGCAGCTTAAACCCAGGGACAGGGAACGAGCAGTACTTC.

This clonotype appeared a few times. CDR3 amino acids: CSARRERLYEQYF. CDR3 in DNA: TGCAGTGCTAGAAGGGAGCGACTTTACGAGCAGTACTTC. The chain uses TRBV20-1 and TRBJ2-7; the D gene is possibly TRBD2 (5 bases). Germline loops: CDR1 DFQATT, CDR2 SNEGSKA (reference sequence). The CDR3 is 13 residues long. V was cut by 2 bases and J by 4 bases, with 12 bases left in between.

This clonotype was seen at least ten times. V is TRBV18 and J is TRBJ2-1, with D tentatively TRBD2 (6 bases). This CDR3 comprises 16 residues. Germline V CDR1 and CDR2: KGHSH, LQKENI. Trimming removed 2 bases at V and 0 bases at J, with 11 bases between. The CDR3 here is CASSPSQGGSYNEQFF. In DNA, the CDR3 is TGTGCCAGCTCACCAAGCCAGGGAGGCTCCTACAATGAGCAGTTCTTC.

The chain joins TRBV29-1 to TRBJ2-5, with 9 positions matching TRBD2. The ends lost 0 bases at V and 4 bases at J; junction bases unmatched: 3. The CDR3 totals 14 residues. Germline V gives CDR1 SQVTM, CDR2 ANQGSEA. Here the CDR3 DNA reads TGCAGCGTTGAAGATTGGCGGGAGGGAGAGACCCAGTACTTC. Translating gives CSVEDWREGETQYF.

The V call is TRBV20-1, the J call TRBJ2-1; 13 nucleotides match TRBD2. The CDR3 totals 19 residues. After removal of 3 bases from V and 0 bases from J, the junction contained 11 bases not matched to a gene. Germline values: CDR1 DFQATT, CDR2 SNEGSKA (reference sequence). CDR3 coding DNA: TGCAGTGCTAGGTGGACTAGCGGGAGAGGAGTAAGCTCCTACAATGAGCAGTTCTTC. Its protein product is CSARWTSGRGVSSYNEQFF.

There are a few counts of this clonotype. The chain joins TRBV12-3 or TRBV12-4 to TRBJ1-4; 12 bases match TRBD1. The CDR3 is 16 amino acids. V shed 6 bases, J shed 1 base, and the junction held 3 bases outside the gene matches. The CDR3 nucleotides are TGTGCCAGCAGCCGGGACAGGGGGCGAACTAATGAAAAACTGTTTTTT. Protein: CASSRDRGRTNEKLFF.

The gene calls are TRBV4-1 and TRBJ2-7; TRBD1 or TRBD2 may be the D gene (5 bases each). The CDR3 sequence is 16 residues long. Germline lookup yields CDR1 MGHRA and CDR2 YSYEKL. V shed 2 bases and J shed 5 bases, with 19 bases lying between them. In nucleotides, the CDR3 is TGCGCCAGCAGCCAACTTCCGAAGGGGATGGGAGACGAGCAGTACTTC. Translation: CASSQLPKGMGDEQYF.

The chain is built from TRBV7-9 and TRBJ1-1; D is undetermined. Germline CDR1 and CDR2: SEHNR and FQNEAQ (reference sequence). The CDR3 extends over 14 amino acids. The V end was cut by 1 base, the J end by 1 base, with 7 bases between. The CDR3 reads CASSLVNANTEAFF. CDR3 DNA: TGTGCCAGCAGCTTAGTCAATGCGAACACTGAAGCTTTCTTT.

V is TRBV12-3 or TRBV12-4 and J is TRBJ2-7; the D gene is possibly TRBD1 (6 bases). V was cut by 2 bases and J by 0 bases, with 11 bases left in between. The CDR3 runs 15 residues. DNA for the CDR3: TGTGCCAGCAGTTTAAACAGGGCTAGCTCCTACGAGCAGTACTTC. As protein: CASSLNRASSYEQYF.

This clonotype has just a few counts. This CDR3 is CASSLRGTEAFF. The CDR3 DNA reads as TGTGCCAGCAGCTTGAGGGGAACTGAAGCTTTCTTT. The chain is built from TRBV7-9 and TRBJ1-1; possible D gene TRBD1, 5 bases. This CDR3 spans 12 amino acids. Germline V CDR1 and CDR2: SEHNR, FQNEAQ (reference sequence). The V end lost 3 bases, the J end lost 5 bases, and 7 bases lay between the germline ends.

This clonotype appeared a few times. The chain couples TRBV12-3 or TRBV12-4 to TRBJ2-1; D is perhaps TRBD2 (7 bases). Trimming cost V 6 bases and J 12 bases, with 21 bases left between them. This CDR3 is 14 amino acids long. The CDR3 protein is CASRSSPLAGAQFF. The CDR3 DNA reads as TGTGCCAGCAGATCTTCCCCCTTGGCGGGGGCGCAGTTCTTC.

The J gene is TRBJ2-7, the V gene TRBV7-2, with no clear D. Deletions cut 0 bases from V and 6 bases from J, with 9 bases between. Germline V gene data show CDR1 as SGHTA and CDR2 as FQGNSA. CDR3 size: 13 residues. The DNA for the CDR3 is TGTGCCAGCAGCTTAGCCTCTAACCGCGAGCAGTACTTC. It yields the protein CASSLASNREQYF. Variable domain in full (rest from reference TRBV7-2 and TRBJ2-7): GAGVSQSPSNKVTEKGKDVELRCDPISGHTALYWYRQSLGQGLEFLIYFQGNSAPDKSGLPSDRFSAERTGGSVSTLTIQRTQQEDSAVYLCASSLASNREQYFGPGTRLTVT.

This clonotype has only a few counts. The DNA for the CDR3 is TGCGCCAGCGCGTCAGGGACTCGGATATGGAGTGGGGTTAATGAGCAGTTCTTC. Translated: CASASGTRIWSGVNEQFF. The V and J genes are TRBV5-1 and TRBJ2-1; D perhaps matches TRBD2 (6 bases). The germline gives CDR1 SGHRS, CDR2 YFSETQ. Between the trimmed V and J ends, which lost 7 bases and 7 bases, there was a span of 30 bases. The CDR3 is 18 residues long.

The chain has TRBV20-1 and TRBJ1-5, with D possibly being TRBD1 (6 bases). Trimming shortened V by 6 bases and J by 1 base, and 13 bases separated the two germline ends. CDR3 size: 14 residues. The germline gives CDR1 DFQATT, CDR2 SNEGSKA (reference sequence). As DNA, the CDR3 is TGCAGTGCCATCGACAGGTTCAGCAATCAGCCCCAGCATTTT. Translation gives CSAIDRFSNQPQHF.

The CDR3 region is CAIQQANGVQETQYF. The CDR3 nucleotides read TGTGCCATCCAACAGGCGAACGGGGTACAAGAGACCCAGTACTTC. V gene TRBV10-3 combines with J gene TRBJ2-5; possibly TRBD1 or TRBD2 for D (5 bases each). This CDR3 comprises 15 residues. Trimming cost V 8 bases and J 2 bases, with 18 bases left between them. Germline V gene data show CDR1 as ENHRY and CDR2 as SYGVKD.

This clonotype was counted only a few times. J is TRBJ1-4 and V is TRBV5-1; possible D gene TRBD1, 5 bases. This CDR3 contains 14 residues. Deletions cut 1 base from V and 11 bases from J, with 15 bases between. CDR1 and CDR2 (germline): SGHRS, YFSETQ. The CDR3 loop is CASSLSGRPVKLFF. The CDR3 DNA follows: TGCGCCAGCAGCTTGTCGGGGCGACCGGTGAAACTGTTTTTT.

This clonotype was counted only a few times. V gene TRBV5-1 combines with J gene TRBJ2-1; D perhaps matches TRBD2 (6 bases). The CDR3 runs 15 residues. The V and J ends lost 1 base and 7 bases respectively, with 15 bases between them. Germline assignment: CDR1 SGHRS and CDR2 YFSETQ. The chain's CDR3 is CASSLWAGTVNEQFF. DNA for the CDR3: TGCGCCAGCAGCTTGTGGGCCGGGACTGTTAATGAGCAGTTCTTC. Based on the CDR3 plus reference TRBV5-1 and TRBJ2-1, the full variable domain is KAGVTQTPRYLIKTRGQQVTLSCSPISGHRSVSWYQQTPGQGLQFLFEYFSETQRNKGNFPGRFSGRQFSNSRSEMNVSTLELGDSALYLCASSLWAGTVNEQFFGPGTRLTVL.

As concerns this clonotype: Germline is not matched at one junction end, which may reflect a read error. The J gene is TRBJ2-1, the V gene TRBV7-6; TRBD2 aligns across 7 bases. Germline CDR1 is SGHVS and CDR2 is FNYEAQ. The CDR3 length is 12 residues. The CDR3 nucleotides read TGTGCCAGCAGCAAGAGCGGGACGATGTGGCTCTTC. Encoded protein: CASSKSGTMWLF.

V is TRBV4-2 and J is TRBJ1-1; D unclear. This CDR3 is 16 amino acids long. The germline CDR1 and CDR2 sequences are LGHNA and YNFKEQ. The V and J ends lost 8 bases and 2 bases respectively, with 21 bases between them. The DNA of the CDR3 is TGTGCCAGCCGCCCCGGTGAGGGAGCCTCTAACACTGAAGCTTTCTTT. As protein: CASRPGEGASNTEAFF.

This clonotype was counted many times. V and J are TRBV7-8 and TRBJ2-7; D is unclear. Germline V gene lookup returns CDR1 SGHVS and CDR2 FQNEAQ. The germline V and J ends were trimmed by 6 bases and 2 bases, with 14 bases remaining between them. This CDR3 comprises 14 residues. The CDR3 DNA sequence: TGTGCCAGCAGGTCTTTGGCAGGAACCTACGAGCAGTACTTC. Translating it yields CASRSLAGTYEQYF.